This section outlines one TCR beta chain sequence together with its context. Its antigen has not been determined. Base qualities are not at hand, and no much larger clone is one base apart. The immunoSEQ Assay, a bias-controlled multiplex PCR, was used to amplify TCRbeta CDR3 regions from genomic DNA. From the authors' description of their analysis: Nucleated cell counts per sample were estimated from amplification of reference gene primers within the assay. To quantify the absolute abundance of each unique TCRbeta CDR3 rearrangement, sequence reads were collapsed and filtered. Productive Simpson clonality was computed per sample as the square root of Simpson's diversity index over productive rearrangements. Drawn from immuneACCESS, this table holds only the in-frame rearrangements with V and J called that TCRdb kept. Clones are partly lost; checked studies trace under half to an unresolved V gene and leave the rest unexplained. D and trimming were read from the DNA, whereas the V and J calls and clone size are those reported in that table. The sample includes roughly 250,000 clones, with 86% observed a single time. The ten largest make up around 2% of the sample.

Participants in the prospective study were aged roughly 18 to 89 years, lived in 20 to 25 United States geographic areas, and enrolled through a virtual design. To assign participants to cohorts, the prospective study relied on clinical history that participants themselves reported in a screening survey and a study questionnaire. ImmuneRACE Cohort 3 recovered participants were defined by two consecutive negative NP/OP PCR tests, healthcare professional clearance, or symptom resolution. In the prospective study, mobile phlebotomists collected whole blood, serum and a nasopharyngeal or oropharyngeal swab from each participant. Prospective study participants could optionally give additional blood draws and questionnaires over an approximately 2-month period. Prospective study blood samples were shipped either frozen or at room temperature before DNA extraction. The germline V gene (reference sequence) supplies CDR1 GTSNPN and CDR2 SVGIG. The CDR3 covers 19 residues, taking in both the cysteine and the phenylalanine. The CDR3 DNA has 57 bases and is translated from base 1. V loses 3 bases, J loses 0 bases, and the germline ends lie 26 bases apart.

This sample stems from a study of blood T cell repertoires in COVID-19 (dated by TCRdb to about 2020). With regard to the full study: Samples from collaborators originated in the United States, Italy and Spain and spanned both the acute and convalescent phases of COVID-19. The prospective study material was composed of cDNA or gDNA derived from T cells, B-cell-depleted T cells, or PBMCs. Subjects who had been exposed to COVID-19, were actively infected with it, or had recovered from it provided the deeply sampled blood TCRbeta repertoires that made up the dataset. The repertoires were made available in a free public database intended to serve as a resource for research on the immune response to SARS-CoV-2. The samples were drawn from the first 160 participants of the ongoing ImmuneRACE study and from 1,254 subjects provided by 6 global collaborators. Sample metadata almost always included a de-identified subject ID, COVID-19 status, age in years and sex. Where available, HLA class I and class II types were taken from metadata supplied by the sample provider and were not determined by assay-based typing.

The paper as a whole reports these results and caveats: The amount of clinical and demographic metadata varied by source and participant and was provided uncurated.

The clonotype was recovered from a woman aged 45-65 years who had recovered from COVID-19. The sequenced sample was PBMCs or T cells enriched from blood (not recorded which). Recombination joined TRBV30 with TRBJ1-2; possibly the D gene is TRBD1, per 6 matching bases. The nucleotide sequence reads TGTGCCTGGAGCCAACGGGGGGGGCGGACAGTAACTACTAACTATGGCTACACCTTC. Its protein reads: CAWSQRGGRTVTTNYGYTF.